The rows below give T cell receptor beta chains drawn from one sample of a study of blood T cell repertoires in COVID-19. TCRdb's table, derived via immunoSEQ multiplex PCR, lists solely in-frame clones and lacks some. The sample records over 250,000 clones, approximately 88% being singletons. The sequenced sample was peripheral blood. These receptors all come from a man aged 50-60 years with acute or convalescent COVID-19. Each CDR3 is given with its conserved first and last residue. D genes are given only for firm matches. The size field is filled for only some rows; it gives once, few, many or a size class.

V gene	D gene	J gene	clone size	CDR3 DNA	CDR3 protein
TRBV10-3	.	TRBJ1-2	.	TGTGCCATCGCGGGGGAAACGACGGTTTCTGGCTACACCTTC	CAIAGETTVSGYTF
TRBV5-1	.	TRBJ1-1	.	TGCGCCAGCAGCCCCGGTGGTATAGCTTTCTTT	CASSPGGIAFF
TRBV11-2	.	TRBJ2-7	.	TGTGCCAGCAGCTTTGAGGGTTGGGACGAGCAGTACTTC	CASSFEGWDEQYF
TRBV5-4	TRBD1	TRBJ2-7	few	TGTGCCAGCAGCACGGGACAGGTTAACTACGAGCAGTACTTC	CASSTGQVNYEQYF
TRBV15	.	TRBJ1-1	once	TGTGCCACCAGCAGAGGAGGGAATACTGAAGCTTTCTTT	CATSRGGNTEAFF
TRBV4-1	.	TRBJ1-6	once	TGCGCCAGCAGCCAAGTAGGGGATAATTCACCCCTCCACTTT	CASSQVGDNSPLHF
TRBV30	TRBD1	TRBJ1-6	.	TGTGCCTGGAGTCGAGACGGGACAGCCGATTCACCCCTCCACTTT	CAWSRDGTADSPLHF
TRBV25-1	.	TRBJ2-7	.	TGTGCCAGCACGGGGGGCTGGAACGAGCAGTACTTC	CASTGGWNEQYF
TRBV9	.	TRBJ1-2	.	TGTGCCAGCAGCGCCCCGACAGAGACTAACTATGGCTACACCTTC	CASSAPTETNYGYTF
TRBV7-2	.	TRBJ1-6	.	TGTGCCAGCAGCTTCAGGCCTATGAATTCACCCCTCCACTTT	CASSFRPMNSPLHF
TRBV11-2	.	TRBJ2-2	.	TGTGCCCCCAAGAACACCGGGGAGCTGTTTTTT	CAPKNTGELFF
TRBV7-9	.	TRBJ1-5	.	TGTGCCAGCAGCCGGGAGTATAGCAATCAGCCCCAGCATTTT	CASSREYSNQPQHF
TRBV9	TRBD1	TRBJ2-1	.	TGTGCCAGCAGCGTACCCCGGACAGGCCTAAGGCGCAATGAGCAGTTCTTC	CASSVPRTGLRRNEQFF
TRBV5-1	.	TRBJ2-7	once	TGCGCCAGCAGCTTACAGGGTTCCTACGAGCAGTACTTC	CASSLQGSYEQYF
TRBV27	.	TRBJ2-2	.	TGTGCCAGCAGTTTATACGGAGGGCTGAACACCGGGGAGCTGTTTTTT	CASSLYGGLNTGELFF
TRBV5-4	TRBD1	TRBJ1-2	.	TGTGCCAGCAGACCCGGGACAGGGGTGGGTGGCTACACCTTC	CASRPGTGVGGYTF
TRBV10-3	.	TRBJ2-5	.	TGTGCCATCAGTGAACAGGAGACCCAGTACTTC	CAISEQETQYF
TRBV7-3	TRBD1	TRBJ2-2	.	TGTGCCAGCAGCCCTGGGACAGTTAAAGCCGGGGAGCTGTTTTTT	CASSPGTVKAGELFF
TRBV3-1/TRBV3-2	.	TRBJ2-3	.	TGTGCCAGCAGCCCCTATTCGGATACGCAGTATTTT	CASSPYSDTQYF
TRBV13	TRBD2	TRBJ2-3	.	TGTGCCAGCAGCTCCGGACTAGCGGGGGGAGGGAGCACAGATACGCAGTATTTT	CASSSGLAGGGSTDTQYF
TRBV2	.	TRBJ2-2	.	TGTGCCAGCAGGTCCAAGGGGTCTTACACCGGGGAGCTGTTTTTT	CASRSKGSYTGELFF
TRBV7-8	TRBD2	TRBJ2-2	.	TGTGCCAGCGGAAGCGGGGGGGCCGCCACCGGGGAGCTGTTTTTT	CASGSGGAATGELFF
TRBV7-9	TRBD1	TRBJ1-2	.	TGTGCCAGCAGCTCCGACAGGGGCCTACACTATGGCTACACCTTC	CASSSDRGLHYGYTF
TRBV3-1/TRBV3-2	.	TRBJ1-2	.	TGTGCCAGCAGCCATCGACTAGGTGGCTACACCTTC	CASSHRLGGYTF
TRBV11-2	.	TRBJ2-7	.	TGTGCCAGCAGCTCCTACCTGCGGTACGAGCAGTACTTC	CASSSYLRYEQYF
TRBV29-1	.	TRBJ2-3	once	TGCAGCGTTGAAATCAGGGAACCAGATACGCAGTATTTT	CSVEIREPDTQYF
TRBV7-3	TRBD2	TRBJ2-2	.	TGTGCCAGCAGCATAACTAGCGGGGGAATCGGCACCGGGGAGCTGTTTTTT	CASSITSGGIGTGELFF
TRBV6-2/TRBV6-3	TRBD1	TRBJ1-2	.	TGTGCCAGCAGCCGACAGGGGTTCTGGGGCTACACCTTC	CASSRQGFWGYTF
TRBV4-1	.	TRBJ2-5	.	TGCGCCAGCAGCCAAGATCAGGTTAACAGACAAGAGACCCAGTACTTC	CASSQDQVNRQETQYF
TRBV27	.	TRBJ2-2	.	TGTGCCAGCAGCCCTGAAGGGGCACATTTTAACACCGGGGAGCTGTTTTTT	CASSPEGAHFNTGELFF
TRBV6-5	.	TRBJ1-6	.	TGTGCCAGCAGTCTATATAATTCACCCCTCCACTTT	CASSLYNSPLHF
TRBV3-1/TRBV3-2	.	TRBJ1-5	once	TGTGCCAGCAGCCCCGGGACACCATTCAATCAGCCCCAGCATTTT	CASSPGTPFNQPQHF
TRBV2	TRBD2	TRBJ2-3	.	TGTGCCAGCAGTGGGGTTACAGCGGGGGGGAGCACAGATACGCAGTATTTT	CASSGVTAGGSTDTQYF
TRBV2	.	TRBJ1-3	.	TGTGCCAGCAATTTACAGGGTGCTGGAAACACCATATATTTT	CASNLQGAGNTIYF
TRBV7-9	.	TRBJ2-5	.	TGTGCCAGCAGCTCTCCTCGGGAATTGGGAGGCAGAGAGACCCAGTACTTC	CASSSPRELGGRETQYF
TRBV6-2/TRBV6-3	TRBD2	TRBJ2-1	.	TGTGCCAGCAGTCAGCGGGGGGCTCCGCACAATGAGCAGTTCTTC	CASSQRGAPHNEQFF
TRBV5-5	.	TRBJ1-3	.	TGTGCCAGCAGCTTTAGCGTTATTGACAGGAGCTCTGGAAACACCATATATTTT	CASSFSVIDRSSGNTIYF
TRBV10-1	TRBD2	TRBJ2-5	.	TGCGCCAGCAGTGACAGGCGGGGGGCCTCAGAGACCCAGTACTTC	CASSDRRGASETQYF
TRBV5-1	TRBD1	TRBJ1-1	.	TGCGCCAGCAGCTTAACCACAGGGGGGGACACTGAAGCTTTCTTT	CASSLTTGGDTEAFF
TRBV6-5	.	TRBJ2-7	.	TGTGCCAGCAGTTACCGTGAGGGCTACGAGCAGTACTTC	CASSYREGYEQYF
TRBV5-1	TRBD1	TRBJ2-7	.	TGCGCCAGCAGCCAAGGACAGGGCTGGCAGTACTTC	CASSQGQGWQYF
TRBV30	TRBD1	TRBJ1-2	.	TGTGCCTGGAGTCCACAGGGGAGATATGGCTACACCTTC	CAWSPQGRYGYTF
TRBV5-1	TRBD1	TRBJ2-7	.	TGCGCCAGCAGCTCCGGACAGGACCGCTCCTACGAGCAGTACTTC	CASSSGQDRSYEQYF
TRBV7-3	.	TRBJ1-4	once	TGTGCCAGCAGCCTAACGGGGGGAGCTAATGAAAAACTGTTTTTT	CASSLTGGANEKLFF
TRBV3-1/TRBV3-2	.	TRBJ1-4	.	TGTGCCAGCAATGCTCCGGCAACTAATGAAAAACTGTTTTTT	CASNAPATNEKLFF